The 2 T cell receptor beta chains below come from one sample, sequenced in a study of T cell responses to AZD1222 COVID-19 vaccine (dated by TCRdb to the early 2020s). The library was made by the immunoSEQ multiplex PCR assay. The immuneACCESS repertoire file appears here via TCRdb, limited to in-frame rearrangements. These files lack a portion of the clones; in checked studies, under half of the deficit traces to unresolved V genes, and the cause of the others is not known. The sample contains some 30,000 clones, around 86% of them found a single time. Approximately 11% of the sample is taken by the ten largest. In the paper's terms, the time point label means: about 28 days (+/-7) after the second vaccine dose. The material sequenced was peripheral blood, taken 28 days after the second AZD1222 dose. The receptors here all came from an adult who received the AZD1222 COVID-19 vaccine.

The chain joins TRBV5-1 to TRBJ1-3; no clear D. The CDR3 extends over 14 amino acids. Germline lookup yields CDR1 SGHRS and CDR2 YFSETQ. V lost 0 bases and J lost 3, with 7 bases in between. The CDR3 loop reads CASSLGQIGNTIYF. The CDR3, as DNA: TGCGCCAGCAGCTTGGGCCAGATTGGAAACACCATATATTTT.

A single count supports this clone. CDR3 region: CAISQAGTLNTGELFF. The CDR3 nucleotides are TGTGCCATCAGCCAGGCAGGGACACTGAACACCGGGGAGCTGTTTTTT. The chain joins TRBV10-3 to TRBJ2-2; D possibly corresponds to TRBD1 (6 bases). The V gene's germline CDR1 is ENHRY and CDR2 SYGVKD. This CDR3 contains 16 residues. Between the trimmed V and J ends, which lost 6 bases and 1 base, there was a span of 15 bases.